These T cell receptor beta chains were read from a single sample in a study of T cells in Graves' hyperthyroidism and ophthalmopathy. TCRdb reprocessed the multiplex PCR reads with MiXCR, giving one entry per CDR3 protein. This table has 300,000 to 350,000 distinct CDR3 sequences, about 15% appearing once. The sample comprised blood. The receptors here all came from a woman in her twenties or thirties with Graves' hyperthyroidism. The CDR3 runs from the conserved cysteine through the conserved F or W. D genes are given only for firm matches. Clone sizes are given selectively: once, few, many, or a class where the clone is expanded.

j_call	v_call	d_call	clone_size	cdr3_length	cdr3_nt	cdr3_aa
TRBJ2-5	TRBV20-1	-	many	18	TGCAGTGCTAGAATTCCCTACAGACGACAGGGGAGGGGAGAGACCCAGTACTTC	CSARIPYRRQGRGETQYF
TRBJ1-1	TRBV12-3/TRBV12-4	-	-	12	TGTGCCAGCACCCTAGGGGGGTTTGAAGCTTTCTTT	CASTLGGFEAFF
TRBJ1-4	TRBV2	TRBD1	-	13	TGTGCCAGCAGTAACAGGGGGGATGAAAAACTGTTTTTT	CASSNRGDEKLFF
TRBJ2-7	TRBV20-1	TRBD2	few	17	TGCAGTGCTAGAGACCCCCAAGCGGGAGGTACCCTATACGAGCAGTACTTC	CSARDPQAGGTLYEQYF
TRBJ1-2	TRBV6-1	-	few	13	TGTGCCAGCAGTTCAATGGTGAACTATGGCTACACCTTC	CASSSMVNYGYTF
TRBJ1-2	TRBV6-5	-	many	16	TGTGCCAGCAGTTCACTTGGGTACGGGACAAGCTATGGCTACACCTTC	CASSSLGYGTSYGYTF
TRBJ2-3	TRBV5-1	-	many	15	TGCGCCAGCAGCTTGGACGGAACTAGCACAGATACGCAGTATTTT	CASSLDGTSTDTQYF
TRBJ2-7	TRBV9	-	-	15	TGTGCCAGCAGCGTAGGTCGGGAGACCCCCTACGAGCAGTACTTC	CASSVGRETPYEQYF
TRBJ2-2	TRBV7-2	-	many	13	TGTGCCAGCAGCCCCACAGGGCCCGGGGAGCTGTTTTTT	CASSPTGPGELFF
TRBJ1-1	TRBV11-2	-	many	15	TGTGCCAGCAGCAGCAGCGGATCCGGTAACACTGAAGCTTTCTTT	CASSSSGSGNTEAFF
TRBJ2-7	TRBV2	-	-	14	TGTGCCAGCAGGGTCCTCGAGGGTACCTCCGAGCAGTACTTC	CASRVLEGTSEQYF
TRBJ2-1	TRBV6-5	TRBD2	-	17	TGTGCCAGCAGTTCCCCGGGACTAGCGGAAGCCTACAATGAGCAGTTCTTC	CASSSPGLAEAYNEQFF
TRBJ2-1	TRBV10-2	TRBD2	-	16	TGCGCCAGCAGTGCCCGACTAGCGGGAGGTGGGAATGAGCAGTTCTTC	CASSARLAGGGNEQFF
TRBJ2-7	TRBV9	-	-	14	TGTGCCAGCAGCGTAGCGACTGGCTCCTACGAGCAGTACTTC	CASSVATGSYEQYF
TRBJ1-2	TRBV12-3/TRBV12-4	-	many	15	TGTGCCAGCAGTTTAAATAGGCTATCTAACTATGGCTACACCTTC	CASSLNRLSNYGYTF
TRBJ1-2	TRBV2	-	-	12	TGTGCCAGCAGTGAAGACAGCTGGGGCTACACCTTC	CASSEDSWGYTF
TRBJ2-5	TRBV5-1	TRBD1	few	16	TGCGCCAGCAGCTTAGGGGGCGGCCAAATTGGGGAGACCCAGTACTTC	CASSLGGGQIGETQYF
TRBJ1-1	TRBV24-1	TRBD1	few	15	TGTGCCACCAGTGAGGCCGGGACAGGGTCCACTGAAGCTTTCTTT	CATSEAGTGSTEAFF
TRBJ1-5	TRBV30	TRBD1	many	13	TGTGCCTGGAGTGCAGGGGGCGGGCAGCCCCAGCATTTT	CAWSAGGGQPQHF
TRBJ2-7	TRBV28	-	many	20	TGTGCCAGCAGTTTAAATCTCGGGGGCATCTCTTCTCTAGTCACCTACGAGCAGTACTTC	CASSLNLGGISSLVTYEQYF
TRBJ2-1	TRBV28	-	many	15	TGTGCCAGCAAGTCGCTATTGGCGGGATACAATGAGCAGTTCTTC	CASKSLLAGYNEQFF
TRBJ2-7	TRBV3-1	-	few	15	TGTGCCAGCAGCGCAGGACGGGCTAGCTTGGACGAGCAGTACTTC	CASSAGRASLDEQYF
TRBJ2-4	TRBV20-1	-	-	19	TGCAGTGCTAGTTCCTCAGGGTGGGCGATCATTTTAGCCAGAAACATTCAGTACTTC	CSASSSGWAIILARNIQYF
TRBJ2-2	TRBV3-1	-	few	16	TGTGCCAGCAACCTCCGACAGGACTTAAACACCGGGGAGCTGTTTTTT	CASNLRQDLNTGELFF
TRBJ1-4	TRBV27	-	many	14	TGTGCCAGCAGTCGAGCAAGCCTGGGGGAAAAACTGTTTTTT	CASSRASLGEKLFF
TRBJ2-7	TRBV28	TRBD1	many	16	TGTGCCAGCAGCTCACCCCCGGGACAGCCTGGGTACGAGCAGTACTTC	CASSSPPGQPGYEQYF
TRBJ1-5	TRBV12-3/TRBV12-4	-	many	13	TGTGCCAGCAGTTTTGGCTCCGATCAGCCCCAGCATTTT	CASSFGSDQPQHF
TRBJ2-7	TRBV19	-	many	14	TGTGCCACTCAGGCCAGGGGAAGTCGTCGCGAGCAGTACTTC	CATQARGSRREQYF
TRBJ2-5	TRBV12-3/TRBV12-4	-	many	13	TGTGCCAGCAGACCGGGACCACAAGAGACCCAGTACTTC	CASRPGPQETQYF
TRBJ1-5	TRBV6-1	-	-	15	TGTGCCAGCAGGGATGGTAGGTCCAACAATCAGCCCCAGCATTTT	CASRDGRSNNQPQHF
TRBJ1-1	TRBV30	-	few	14	TGTGCCTGGAGTGCCCAGCGCCGTAACACTGAAGCTTTCTTT	CAWSAQRRNTEAFF
TRBJ1-1	TRBV12-3/TRBV12-4	-	many	13	TGTGCCAGCAGTTTGTGGGGATATGCTGAAGCTTTCTTT	CASSLWGYAEAFF
TRBJ2-2	TRBV28	-	-	13	TGTGCCGGGGAGACAGGCTTCACCGGGGAGCTGTTTTTT	CAGETGFTGELFF
TRBJ2-5	TRBV2	-	many	15	TGTGCCAGCAGAAACCGACTAAGCGGTAAAGAGACCCAGTACTTC	CASRNRLSGKETQYF
TRBJ2-5	TRBV2	-	many	17	TGTGCCAGCAGTGCTGAGTGGGCTAGGAGGGGCCAAGAGACCCAGTACTTC	CASSAEWARRGQETQYF
TRBJ1-1	TRBV4-2	-	few	14	TGTGCCAGCAGCCAATCAGGGGATAACACTGAAGCTTTCTTT	CASSQSGDNTEAFF
TRBJ2-7	TRBV5-1	TRBD2	-	15	TGCGCCAGCAGCTTGGGGACTAGCGTATCCCAGGAGCAGTACTTC	CASSLGTSVSQEQYF
TRBJ2-2	TRBV7-2	TRBD2	few	15	TGTGCCAGCAGCTTTACTAGCGGGGCCACCGGGGAGCTGTTTTTT	CASSFTSGATGELFF
TRBJ2-5	TRBV12-3/TRBV12-4	TRBD1	many	14	TGTGCCAGCAGCCCCACCGGGACAGAAGAGACCCAGTACTTC	CASSPTGTEETQYF
TRBJ2-7	TRBV24-1	TRBD1	many	14	TGTGCCACCAGTGGGGTCGAGGGGGCGCGTGAGCAGTACTTC	CATSGVEGAREQYF
TRBJ2-1	TRBV24-1	-	many	15	TGTGCCACCGGGGATAGCGCCGACTCCTACAATGAGCAGTTCTTC	CATGDSADSYNEQFF
TRBJ2-1	TRBV7-2	-	few	15	TGTGCCAGCAGCCCTAGCTCAGACTCTTACAATGAGCAGTTCTTC	CASSPSSDSYNEQFF